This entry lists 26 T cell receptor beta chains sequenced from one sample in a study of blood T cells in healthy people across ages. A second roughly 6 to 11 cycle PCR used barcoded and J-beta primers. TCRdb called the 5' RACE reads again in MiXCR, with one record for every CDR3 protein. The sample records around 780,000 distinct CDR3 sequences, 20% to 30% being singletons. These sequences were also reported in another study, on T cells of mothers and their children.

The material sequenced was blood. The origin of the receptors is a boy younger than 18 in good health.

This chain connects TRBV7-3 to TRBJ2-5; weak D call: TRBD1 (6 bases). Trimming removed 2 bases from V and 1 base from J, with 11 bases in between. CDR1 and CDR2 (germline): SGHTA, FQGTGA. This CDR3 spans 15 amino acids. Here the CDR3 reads CASSLVGAPQETQYF. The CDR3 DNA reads TGTGCCAGCAGCTTAGTGGGGGCCCCCCAAGAGACCCAGTACTTC.

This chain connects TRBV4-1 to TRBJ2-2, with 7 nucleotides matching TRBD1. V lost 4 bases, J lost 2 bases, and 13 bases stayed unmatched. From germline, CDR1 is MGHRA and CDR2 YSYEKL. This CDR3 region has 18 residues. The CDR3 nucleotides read TGCGCCAGCAGCCCAGAGGATTGGCTAGGGGGCAACACCGGGGAGCTGTTTTTT. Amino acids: CASSPEDWLGGNTGELFF.

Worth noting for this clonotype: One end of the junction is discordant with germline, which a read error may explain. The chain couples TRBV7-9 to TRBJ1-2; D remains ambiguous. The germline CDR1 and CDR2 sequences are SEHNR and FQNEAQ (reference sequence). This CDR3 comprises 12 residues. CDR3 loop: CASSLDLGSQAF. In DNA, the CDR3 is TGTGCCAGCAGCTTAGACCTAGGCAGCCAAGCCTTC.

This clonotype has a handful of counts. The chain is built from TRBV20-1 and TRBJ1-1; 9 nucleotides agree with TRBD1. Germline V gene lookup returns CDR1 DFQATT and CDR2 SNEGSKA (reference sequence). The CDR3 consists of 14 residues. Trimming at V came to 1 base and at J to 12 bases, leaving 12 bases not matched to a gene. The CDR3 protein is CSARGTGARLWTFF. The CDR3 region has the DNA TGCAGTGCTAGAGGGACAGGGGCCCGCCTATGGACTTTCTTT.

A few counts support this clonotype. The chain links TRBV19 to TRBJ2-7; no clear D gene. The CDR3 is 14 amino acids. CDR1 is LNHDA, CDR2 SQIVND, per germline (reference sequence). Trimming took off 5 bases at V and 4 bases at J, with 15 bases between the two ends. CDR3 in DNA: TGTGCCAGTAGTGTCGCCGGGCAGGTGTACGAGCAGTACTTC. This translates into CASSVAGQVYEQYF. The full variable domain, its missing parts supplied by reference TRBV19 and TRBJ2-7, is DGGITQSPKYLFRKEGQNVTLSCEQNLNHDAMYWYRQDPGQGLRLIYYSQIVNDFQKGDIAEGYSVSREKKESFPLTVTSAQKNPTAFYLCASSVAGQVYEQYFGPGTRLTVT.

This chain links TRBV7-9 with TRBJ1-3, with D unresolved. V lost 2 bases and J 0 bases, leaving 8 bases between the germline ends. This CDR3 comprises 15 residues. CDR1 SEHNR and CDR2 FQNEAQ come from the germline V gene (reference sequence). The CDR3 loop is CASSLMTSSGNTIYF. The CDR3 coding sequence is TGTGCCAGCAGCTTAATGACCTCCTCTGGAAACACCATATATTTT.

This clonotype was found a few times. CDR3 coding DNA: TGTGCCAGCAGCTTAGTACAGTCCTACTCTGGAAACACCATATATTTT. Protein: CASSLVQSYSGNTIYF. The rearrangement joins TRBV7-2 to TRBJ1-3; D remains ambiguous. CDR3 length: 16 residues. Germline CDR1 reads SGHTA; CDR2 reads FQGNSA. V lost 1 base, J lost 0 bases, and 10 bases lay in between.

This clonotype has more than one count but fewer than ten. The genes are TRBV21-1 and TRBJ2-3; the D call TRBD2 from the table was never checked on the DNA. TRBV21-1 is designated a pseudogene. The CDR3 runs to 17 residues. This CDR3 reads CASSKGGGASGTGTQYF. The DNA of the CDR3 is TGTGCCAGCAGCAAAGGGGGGGGAGCTAGCGGGACTGGTACGCAGTATTTT.

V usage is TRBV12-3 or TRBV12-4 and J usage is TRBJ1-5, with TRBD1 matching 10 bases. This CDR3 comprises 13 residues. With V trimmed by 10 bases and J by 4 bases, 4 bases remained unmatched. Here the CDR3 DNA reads TGTGCCACCCAGGGACAGGGGAATCAGCCCCAGCATTTT. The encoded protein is CATQGQGNQPQHF.

The CDR3 nucleotides are TGTGCCAGCAGCCAAGGTGGGGCTCCTAGGGCCATTACGACGCAGTATTTT. Its translation is CASSQGGAPRAITTQYF. This chain links TRBV4-2 with TRBJ2-3; tentative D call: TRBD1 (5 bases). Trimming removed 1 base from V and 9 bases from J, with 23 bases in between. The CDR3 runs 17 residues. CDR1 LGHNA and CDR2 YNFKEQ come from the germline V gene.

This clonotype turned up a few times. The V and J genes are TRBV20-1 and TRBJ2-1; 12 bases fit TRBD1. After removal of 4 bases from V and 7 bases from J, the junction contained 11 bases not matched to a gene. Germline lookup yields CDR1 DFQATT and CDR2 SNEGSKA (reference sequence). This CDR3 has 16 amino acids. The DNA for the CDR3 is TGCAGTGCTAATTTCCCCGGGACAGGGGGCCAAAATGAGCAGTTCTTC. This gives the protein CSANFPGTGGQNEQFF.

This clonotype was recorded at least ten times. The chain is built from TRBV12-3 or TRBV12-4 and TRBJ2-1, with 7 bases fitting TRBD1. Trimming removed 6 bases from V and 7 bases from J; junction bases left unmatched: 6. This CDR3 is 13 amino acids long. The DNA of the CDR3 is TGTGCCAGCAGCCGGGACAGCTATAATGAGCAGTTCTTC. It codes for CASSRDSYNEQFF.

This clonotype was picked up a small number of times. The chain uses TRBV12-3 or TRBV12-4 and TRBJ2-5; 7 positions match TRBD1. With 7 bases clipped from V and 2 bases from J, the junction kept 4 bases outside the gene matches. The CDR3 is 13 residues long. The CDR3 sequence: CASIKQGQETQYF. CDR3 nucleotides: TGTGCCAGCATTAAACAGGGGCAAGAGACCCAGTACTTC.

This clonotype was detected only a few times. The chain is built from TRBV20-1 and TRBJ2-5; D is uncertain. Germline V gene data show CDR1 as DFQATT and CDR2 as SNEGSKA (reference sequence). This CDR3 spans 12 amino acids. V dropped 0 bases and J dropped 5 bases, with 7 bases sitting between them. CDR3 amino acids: CSARDDDETQYF. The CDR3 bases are TGCAGTGCTAGAGATGATGACGAGACCCAGTACTTC.

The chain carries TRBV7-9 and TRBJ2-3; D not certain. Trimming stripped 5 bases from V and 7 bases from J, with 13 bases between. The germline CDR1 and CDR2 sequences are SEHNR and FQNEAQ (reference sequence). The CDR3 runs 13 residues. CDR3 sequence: CASSPTTIYTQYF. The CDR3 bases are TGTGCCAGCAGCCCCACCACGATATATACGCAGTATTTT.

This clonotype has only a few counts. CDR3 sequence: CATSDWGTALQETQYF. The CDR3 nucleotides read TGTGCCACCAGTGATTGGGGGACAGCGCTTCAAGAGACCCAGTACTTC. V usage is TRBV24-1 and J usage is TRBJ2-5, with 7 positions matching TRBD1. The CDR3 is 16 amino acids. V lost 2 bases and J lost 2; bases outside the gene matches: 7. CDR1 and CDR2 (germline): KGHDR, SFDVKD.

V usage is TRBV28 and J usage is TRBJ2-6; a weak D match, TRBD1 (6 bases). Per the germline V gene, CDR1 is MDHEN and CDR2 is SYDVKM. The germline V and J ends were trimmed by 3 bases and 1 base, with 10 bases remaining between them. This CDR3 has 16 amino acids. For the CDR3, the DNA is TGTGCCAGCAGTTTCAACAGGGCGTCTGGGGCCAACGTCCTGACTTTC. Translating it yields CASSFNRASGANVLTF.

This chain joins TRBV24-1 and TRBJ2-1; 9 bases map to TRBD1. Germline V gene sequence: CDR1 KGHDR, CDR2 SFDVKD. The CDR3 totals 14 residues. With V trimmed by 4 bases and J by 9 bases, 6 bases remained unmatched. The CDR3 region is CATSDPYRGREQFF. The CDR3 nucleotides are TGTGCCACCAGTGACCCGTACAGGGGGCGTGAGCAGTTCTTC.

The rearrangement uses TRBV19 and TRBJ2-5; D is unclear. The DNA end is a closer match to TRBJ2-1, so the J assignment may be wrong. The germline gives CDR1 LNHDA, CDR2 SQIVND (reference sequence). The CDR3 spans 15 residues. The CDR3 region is CASSAELGMDDEQFF. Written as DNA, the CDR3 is TGTGCCAGTAGTGCCGAGCTCGGAATGGACGATGAGCAGTTCTTC.

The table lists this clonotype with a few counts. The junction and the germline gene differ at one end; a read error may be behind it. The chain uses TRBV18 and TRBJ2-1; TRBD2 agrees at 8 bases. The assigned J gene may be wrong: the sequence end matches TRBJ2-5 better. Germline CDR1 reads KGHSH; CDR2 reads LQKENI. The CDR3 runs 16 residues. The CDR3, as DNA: TGTGCCAGCTCGCCACAGGGAGCGGGGGTCCGAGGGACCCAGTACTTC. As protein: CASSPQGAGVRGTQYF.

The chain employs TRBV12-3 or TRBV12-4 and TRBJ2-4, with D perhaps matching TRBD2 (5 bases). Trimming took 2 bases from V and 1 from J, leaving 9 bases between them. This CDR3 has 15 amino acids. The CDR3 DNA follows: TGTGCCAGCAGTTTAAGGCGAGGGGCCAAAAACATTCAGTACTTC. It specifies CASSLRRGAKNIQYF.

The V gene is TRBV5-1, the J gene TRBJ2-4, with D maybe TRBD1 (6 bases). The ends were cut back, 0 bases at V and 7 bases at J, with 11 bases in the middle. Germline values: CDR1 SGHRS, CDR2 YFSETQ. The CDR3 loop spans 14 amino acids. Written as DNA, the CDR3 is TGCGCCAGCAGCTTGGACAGGGTCTCGAACATTCAGTACTTC. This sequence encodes CASSLDRVSNIQYF.

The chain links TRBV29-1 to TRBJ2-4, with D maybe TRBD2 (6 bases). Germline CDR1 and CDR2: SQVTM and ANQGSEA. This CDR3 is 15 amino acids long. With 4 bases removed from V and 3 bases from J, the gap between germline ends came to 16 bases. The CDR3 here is CSVGHPRRDKNIQYF. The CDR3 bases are TGCAGCGTTGGGCACCCCCGGAGGGACAAAAACATTCAGTACTTC. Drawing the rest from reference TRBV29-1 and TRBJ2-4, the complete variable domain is SAVISQKPSRDICQRGTSLTIQCQVDSQVTMMFWYRQQPGQSLTLIATANQGSEATYESGFVIDKFPISRPNLTFSTLTVSNMSPEDSSIYLCSVGHPRRDKNIQYFGAGTRLSVL.

In nucleotides, the CDR3 is TGTGCCAGCAGTACCTTCACCGGGGAGCTGTTTTTT. It translates to CASSTFTGELFF. The chain employs TRBV27 and TRBJ2-2; D unclear. Germline loops: CDR1 MNHEY, CDR2 SMNVEV (reference sequence). V was trimmed by 5 bases and J by 4 bases, leaving 5 bases between them. The CDR3 has 12 amino acids.

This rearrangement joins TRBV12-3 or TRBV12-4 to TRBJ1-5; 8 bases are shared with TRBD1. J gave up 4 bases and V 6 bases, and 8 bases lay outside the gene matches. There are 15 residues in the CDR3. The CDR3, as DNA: TGTGCCAGCAGCCAGATCGACAGGGGTAATCAGCCCCAGCATTTT. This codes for CASSQIDRGNQPQHF.

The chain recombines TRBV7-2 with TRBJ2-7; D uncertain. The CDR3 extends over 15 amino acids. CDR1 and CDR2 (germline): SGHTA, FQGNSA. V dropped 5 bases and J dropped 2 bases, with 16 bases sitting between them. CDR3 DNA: TGTGCCAGCAGCACGCGATTGAAAACGGCCTACGAGCAGTACTTC. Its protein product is CASSTRLKTAYEQYF.